The clone carrying this TCR beta chain was seen a few times. The entry originates in a study of Ad26.COV2.S vaccination and SARS-CoV-2 variants. The CDR3 covers 12 residues. Per the germline V gene, CDR1 is MDHEN and CDR2 is SYDVKM. V was clipped by 7 bases and J by 3 bases, with 9 bases between them. Treatment in this sample: around 19 received Ad26.COV2.S at low or high dose, single or two shots; about 5 received placebo; per-sample allocation not given. On day 63 after the first injection, vaccine and placebo recipients gave samples. Profiling relied on immunoSEQ multiplex PCR, and the TCRdb table lists in-frame clones only, not all of them. Altogether about 280,000 clones are present, roughly 86% being singletons, with the ten largest covering under 4%.

The chain is built from TRBV28 and TRBJ1-1, with a tentative D call TRBD1 (5 bases). The starting material was peripheral blood, obtained in a trial of Ad26.COV2.S vaccine versus placebo. This clonotype originated in a person aged 18-65 years who received the Ad26.COV2.S COVID-19 vaccine or a placebo. This CDR3 reads CASTEGYTEAFF. The CDR3 bases are TGTGCCAGCACCGAGGGGTACACTGAAGCTTTCTTT. Using reference TRBV28 and TRBJ1-1 for the parts outside the CDR3, the full variable domain is DVKVTQSSRYLVKRTGEKVFLECVQDMDHENMFWYRQDPGLGLRLIYFSYDVKMKEKGDIPEGYSVSREKKERFSLILESASTNQTSMYLCASTEGYTEAFFGQGTRLTVV.